This section outlines one TCR beta chain sequence together with its context. Produced via immunoSEQ multiplex PCR; TCRdb's table is partial and in-frame only. The sample comprises roughly 100,000 clones, 85% to 95% of which are singletons, and roughly 1.7% rests with the top ten. This CDR3 is built from 17 residues. V was clipped by 0 bases and J by 2 bases, with 15 bases between them. Per germline, CDR1 SGHRS and CDR2 YFSETQ. The sample belongs to a study of T cell changes during pregnancy in multiple sclerosis. The V call is TRBV5-1, the J call TRBJ2-1; D ambiguous. The TCR sequence derives from a female donor with multiple sclerosis, enrolled in a pregnancy study. This sample comprised peripheral blood, obtained after pregnancy. CDR3 residues: CASSLGASVATYNEQFF. CDR3 coding DNA: TGCGCCAGCAGCTTGGGGGCTTCGGTCGCGACCTACAATGAGCAGTTCTTC.